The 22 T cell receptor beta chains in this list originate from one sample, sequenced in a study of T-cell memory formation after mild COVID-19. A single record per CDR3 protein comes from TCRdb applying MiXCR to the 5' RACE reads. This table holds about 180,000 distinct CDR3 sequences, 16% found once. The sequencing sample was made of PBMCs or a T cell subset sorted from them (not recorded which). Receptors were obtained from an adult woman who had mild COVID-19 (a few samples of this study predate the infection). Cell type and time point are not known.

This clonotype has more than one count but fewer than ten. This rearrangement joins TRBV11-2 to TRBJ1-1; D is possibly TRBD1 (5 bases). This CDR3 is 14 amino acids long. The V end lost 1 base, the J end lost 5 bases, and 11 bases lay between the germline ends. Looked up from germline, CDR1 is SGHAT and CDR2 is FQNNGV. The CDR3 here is CASSLGGDLTEAFF. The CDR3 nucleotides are TGTGCCAGCAGCTTAGGGGGGGACCTTACTGAAGCTTTCTTT.

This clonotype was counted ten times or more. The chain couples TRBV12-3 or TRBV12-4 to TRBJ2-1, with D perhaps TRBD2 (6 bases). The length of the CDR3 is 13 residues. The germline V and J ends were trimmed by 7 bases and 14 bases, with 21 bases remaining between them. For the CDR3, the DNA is TGTGCCAGCACTCACGGGACTTACGAAGGGGAGTTCTTC. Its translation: CASTHGTYEGEFF.

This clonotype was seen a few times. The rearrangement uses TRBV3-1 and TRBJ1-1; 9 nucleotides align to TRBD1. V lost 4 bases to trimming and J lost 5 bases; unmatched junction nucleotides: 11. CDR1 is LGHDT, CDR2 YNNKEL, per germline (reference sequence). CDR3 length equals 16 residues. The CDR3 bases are TGTGCCAGCAGCCCCGCCGGTACAGGGGGCGCGACTGAAGCTTTCTTT. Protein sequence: CASSPAGTGGATEAFF.

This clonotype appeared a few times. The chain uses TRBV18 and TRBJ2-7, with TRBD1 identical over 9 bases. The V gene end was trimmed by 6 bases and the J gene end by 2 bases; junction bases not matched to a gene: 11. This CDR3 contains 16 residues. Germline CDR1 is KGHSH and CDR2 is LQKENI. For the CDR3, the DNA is TGTGCCAGCTCCCTACGAGCCGGGACAGGGACCTACGAGCAGTACTTC. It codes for CASSLRAGTGTYEQYF.

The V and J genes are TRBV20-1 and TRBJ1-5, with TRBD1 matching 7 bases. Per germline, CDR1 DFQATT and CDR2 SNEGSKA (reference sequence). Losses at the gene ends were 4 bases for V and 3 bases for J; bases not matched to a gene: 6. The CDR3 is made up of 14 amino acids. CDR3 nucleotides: TGCAGTGCTAATAGGGGGCCCCCCAATCAGCCCCAGCATTTT. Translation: CSANRGPPNQPQHF.

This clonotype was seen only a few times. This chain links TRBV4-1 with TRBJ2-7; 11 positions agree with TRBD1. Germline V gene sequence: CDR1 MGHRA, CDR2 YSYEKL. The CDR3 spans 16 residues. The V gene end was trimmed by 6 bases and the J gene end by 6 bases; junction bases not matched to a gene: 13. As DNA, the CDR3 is TGCGCCAGCAGAGGTATTAAACCGGGACAGGGGGTCGAGCAGTACTTC. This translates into CASRGIKPGQGVEQYF.

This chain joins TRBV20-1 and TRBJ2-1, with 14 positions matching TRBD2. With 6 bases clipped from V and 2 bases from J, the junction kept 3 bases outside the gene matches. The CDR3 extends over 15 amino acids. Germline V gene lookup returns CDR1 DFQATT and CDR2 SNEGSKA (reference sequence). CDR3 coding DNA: TGCAGTGCAAAGACTAGCGGGAGGGCCTACAATGAGCAGTTCTTC. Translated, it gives CSAKTSGRAYNEQFF.

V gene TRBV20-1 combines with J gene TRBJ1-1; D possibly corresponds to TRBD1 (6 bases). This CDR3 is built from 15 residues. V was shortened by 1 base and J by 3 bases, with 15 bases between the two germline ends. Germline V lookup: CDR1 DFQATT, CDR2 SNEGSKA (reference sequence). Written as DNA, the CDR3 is TGCAGTGCTAGAGTATCTAGGGGGGCATACACTGAAGCTTTCTTT. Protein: CSARVSRGAYTEAFF.

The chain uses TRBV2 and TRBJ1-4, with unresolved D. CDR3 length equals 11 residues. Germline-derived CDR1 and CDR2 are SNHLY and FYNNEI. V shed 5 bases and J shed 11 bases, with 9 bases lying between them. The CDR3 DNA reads TGTGCCAGCAGTCTCCTTAGGAAACTGTTTTTT. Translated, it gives CASSLLRKLFF.

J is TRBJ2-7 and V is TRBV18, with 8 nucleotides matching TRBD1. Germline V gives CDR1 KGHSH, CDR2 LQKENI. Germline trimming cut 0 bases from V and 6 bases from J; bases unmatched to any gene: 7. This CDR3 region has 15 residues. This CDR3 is CASSPPSTGGTEQYF. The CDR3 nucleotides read TGTGCCAGCTCACCACCTTCTACAGGGGGAACCGAGCAGTACTTC.

In DNA, the CDR3 is TGTGCCAGTAGCTATATCGGGGAGCAGTACTTC. Protein: CASSYIGEQYF. The chain links TRBV12-3 or TRBV12-4 to TRBJ2-7, with D unclear. Between the trimmed V and J ends, which lost 9 bases and 7 bases, there was a span of 13 bases. The CDR3 is 11 amino acids.

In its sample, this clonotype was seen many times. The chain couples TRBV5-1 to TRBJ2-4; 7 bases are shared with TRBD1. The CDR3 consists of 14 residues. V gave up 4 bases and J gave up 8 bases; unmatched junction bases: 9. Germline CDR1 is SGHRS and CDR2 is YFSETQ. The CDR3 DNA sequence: TGCGCCAGCAGCCCTGGGACAGTCGATGACATTCAGTACTTC. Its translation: CASSPGTVDDIQYF.

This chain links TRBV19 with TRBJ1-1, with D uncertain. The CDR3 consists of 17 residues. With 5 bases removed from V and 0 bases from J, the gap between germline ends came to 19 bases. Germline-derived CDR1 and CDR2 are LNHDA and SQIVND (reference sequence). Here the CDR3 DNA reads TGTGCCAGTAGTCCTCCCCCCAGCAGTCCTTTGAACACTGAAGCTTTCTTT. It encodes CASSPPPSSPLNTEAFF.

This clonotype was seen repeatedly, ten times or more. CDR3 loop: CATSDDRGAIGYTF. The CDR3 nucleotides are TGTGCCACCAGTGACGACAGGGGGGCTATTGGCTACACCTTC. This chain links TRBV24-1 with TRBJ1-2, with 9 bases lining up with TRBD1. The length of the CDR3 is 14 residues. CDR1 and CDR2 from the germline V gene are KGHDR and SFDVKD. Losses at the gene ends were 4 bases for V and 7 bases for J; bases not matched to a gene: 6.

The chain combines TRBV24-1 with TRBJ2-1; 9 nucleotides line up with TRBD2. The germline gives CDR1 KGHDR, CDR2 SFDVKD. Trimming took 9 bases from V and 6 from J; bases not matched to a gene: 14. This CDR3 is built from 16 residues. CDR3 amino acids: CATETSGAVYPNEQFF. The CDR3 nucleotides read TGTGCCACCGAGACTAGCGGAGCCGTTTACCCCAATGAGCAGTTCTTC.

The CDR3 DNA reads as TGTGCCAGCAGAGGAGTTGATACGCAGTATTTT. Translation: CASRGVDTQYF. V is TRBV12-3 or TRBV12-4 and J is TRBJ2-3; D gene unclear. The CDR3 extends over 11 amino acids. Trimming took 6 bases from V and 6 from J, leaving 7 bases between them.

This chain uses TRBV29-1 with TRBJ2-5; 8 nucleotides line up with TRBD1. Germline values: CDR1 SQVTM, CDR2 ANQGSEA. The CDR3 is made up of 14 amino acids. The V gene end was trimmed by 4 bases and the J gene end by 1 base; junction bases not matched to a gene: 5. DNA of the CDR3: TGCAGCGTTGGGGCAGGGGGCATCCAAGAGACCCAGTACTTC. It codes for CSVGAGGIQETQYF.

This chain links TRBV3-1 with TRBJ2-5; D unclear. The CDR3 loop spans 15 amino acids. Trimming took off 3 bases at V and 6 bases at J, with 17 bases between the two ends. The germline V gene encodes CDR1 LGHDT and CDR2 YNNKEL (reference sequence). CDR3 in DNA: TGTGCCAGCAGCCAGCCCGGAGACGGGCTTAAGACCCAGTACTTC. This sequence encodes CASSQPGDGLKTQYF.

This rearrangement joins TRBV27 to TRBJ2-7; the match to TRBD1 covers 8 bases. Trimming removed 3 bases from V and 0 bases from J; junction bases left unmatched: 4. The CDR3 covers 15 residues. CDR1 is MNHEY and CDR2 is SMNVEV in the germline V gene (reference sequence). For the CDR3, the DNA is TGTGCCAGCAGTTTTTTGGGACAGGTCTCCTACGAGCAGTACTTC. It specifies CASSFLGQVSYEQYF.

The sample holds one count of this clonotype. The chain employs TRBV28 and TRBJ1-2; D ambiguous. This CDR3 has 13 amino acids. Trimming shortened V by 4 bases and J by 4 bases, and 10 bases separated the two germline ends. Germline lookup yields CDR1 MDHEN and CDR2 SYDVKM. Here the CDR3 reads CASSWASLYGYTF. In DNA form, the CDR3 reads TGTGCCAGCAGTTGGGCATCTCTCTATGGCTACACCTTC.

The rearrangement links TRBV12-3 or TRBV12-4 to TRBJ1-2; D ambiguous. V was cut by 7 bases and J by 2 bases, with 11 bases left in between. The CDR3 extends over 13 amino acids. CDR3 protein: CASTYDRNYGYTF. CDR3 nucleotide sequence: TGTGCCAGCACCTATGACCGAAACTATGGCTACACCTTC.

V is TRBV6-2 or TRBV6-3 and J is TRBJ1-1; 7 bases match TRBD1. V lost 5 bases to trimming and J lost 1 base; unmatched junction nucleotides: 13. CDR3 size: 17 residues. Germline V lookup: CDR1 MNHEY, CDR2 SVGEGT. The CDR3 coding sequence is TGTGCCAGCAGTCTATCCGATCCCAGGACAGGGAACACTGAAGCTTTCTTT. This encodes CASSLSDPRTGNTEAFF.